Below, 4 T cell receptor beta chains from the same sample are listed, as sequenced in a study of Ad26.COV2.S vaccination and SARS-CoV-2 variants. Measured with immunoSEQ multiplex PCR; TCRdb has only the in-frame clones, and not every one. Of more than 400,000 clones in the sample, 90% were seen once. Treatment in this sample: 15 to 20 received Ad26.COV2.S at low or high dose, single or two shots; several received placebo; per-sample allocation not given. Collection of the samples took place on day 63 after the first injection of vaccine or placebo. The specimen comprised peripheral blood, sampled in a trial of Ad26.COV2.S vaccine versus placebo. The receptor set was obtained from a person aged 18 to 65 who received the Ad26.COV2.S COVID-19 vaccine or a placebo.

This clone appeared a single time. V gene TRBV24-1 combines with J gene TRBJ1-1; possibly TRBD1 for D (6 bases). The CDR3 spans 13 residues. V gave up 5 bases and J gave up 3 bases, with 9 bases separating them. Looked up from germline, CDR1 is KGHDR and CDR2 is SFDVKD. CDR3 nucleotide sequence: TGTGCCACCAGTGCTACAGGGCACACTGAAGCTTTCTTT. Protein product: CATSATGHTEAFF.

The chain couples TRBV7-9 to TRBJ2-7; D not certain. V shed 3 bases and J shed 9 bases, with 18 bases lying between them. This CDR3 contains 14 residues. Germline CDR1 and CDR2: SEHNR and FQNEAQ (reference sequence). CDR3 protein: CASSFFAAPSLQYF. The CDR3 DNA follows: TGTGCCAGCAGCTTTTTTGCGGCCCCGAGTTTGCAGTACTTC.

This clone appeared once. The gene calls are TRBV7-2 and TRBJ2-1, with TRBD2 as a possible D gene (6 bases). The CDR3 is made up of 12 amino acids. From germline, CDR1 is SGHTA and CDR2 FQGNSA. Trimming took off 5 bases at V and 10 bases at J, with 12 bases between the two ends. The CDR3 reads CASSETSTEQFF. DNA for the CDR3: TGTGCCAGCAGCGAGACTAGTACGGAGCAGTTCTTC. Complete variable domain (other parts from reference TRBV7-2 and TRBJ2-1): GAGVSQSPSNKVTEKGKDVELRCDPISGHTALYWYRQSLGQGLEFLIYFQGNSAPDKSGLPSDRFSAERTGGSVSTLTIQRTQQEDSAVYLCASSETSTEQFFGPGTRLTVL.

The rearrangement uses TRBV4-2 and TRBJ2-6, with 10 bases that match TRBD2. The CDR3 totals 20 residues. CDR1 and CDR2 (germline): LGHNA, YNFKEQ. After removal of 4 bases from V and 0 bases from J, the junction contained 12 bases not matched to a gene. The CDR3 DNA reads as TGTGCCAGCAGCCTTCAAGGACTAGCGGAAATTAGCTCTGGGGCCAACGTCCTGACTTTC. This encodes CASSLQGLAEISSGANVLTF.